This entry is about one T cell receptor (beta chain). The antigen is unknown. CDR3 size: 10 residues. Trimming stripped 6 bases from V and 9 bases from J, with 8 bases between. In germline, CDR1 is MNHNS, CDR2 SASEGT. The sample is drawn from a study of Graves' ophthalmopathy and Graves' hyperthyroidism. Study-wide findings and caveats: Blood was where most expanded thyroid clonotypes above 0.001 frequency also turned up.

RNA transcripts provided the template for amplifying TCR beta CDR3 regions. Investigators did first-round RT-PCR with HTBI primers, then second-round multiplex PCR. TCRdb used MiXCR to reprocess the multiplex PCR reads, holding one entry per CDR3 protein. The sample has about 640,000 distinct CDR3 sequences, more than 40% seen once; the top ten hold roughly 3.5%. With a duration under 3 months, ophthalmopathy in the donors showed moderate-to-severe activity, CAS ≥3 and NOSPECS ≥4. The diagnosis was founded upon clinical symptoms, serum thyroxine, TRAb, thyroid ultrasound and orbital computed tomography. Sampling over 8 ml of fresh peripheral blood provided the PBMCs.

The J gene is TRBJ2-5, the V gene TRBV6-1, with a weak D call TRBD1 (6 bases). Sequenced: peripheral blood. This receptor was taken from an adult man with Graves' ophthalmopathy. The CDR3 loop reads CASRSGAQYF. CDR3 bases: TGTGCCAGCAGGTCAGGGGCCCAGTACTTC.